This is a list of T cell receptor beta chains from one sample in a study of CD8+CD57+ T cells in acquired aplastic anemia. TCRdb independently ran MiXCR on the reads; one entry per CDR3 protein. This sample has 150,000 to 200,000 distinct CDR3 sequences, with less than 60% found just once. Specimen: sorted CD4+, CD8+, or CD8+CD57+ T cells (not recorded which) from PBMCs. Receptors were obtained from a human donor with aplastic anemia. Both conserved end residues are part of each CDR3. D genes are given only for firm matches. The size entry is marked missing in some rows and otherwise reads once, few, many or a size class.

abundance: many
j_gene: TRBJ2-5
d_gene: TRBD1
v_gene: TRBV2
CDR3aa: CASGQGAWETQYF
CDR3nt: TGTGCCAGCGGGCAGGGGGCATGGGAGACCCAGTACTTC

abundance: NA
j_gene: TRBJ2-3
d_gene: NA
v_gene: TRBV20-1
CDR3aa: CSAPRFAGRSDTQYF
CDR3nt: TGCAGTGCCCCCCGTTTCGCGGGGAGGTCAGATACGCAGTATTTT

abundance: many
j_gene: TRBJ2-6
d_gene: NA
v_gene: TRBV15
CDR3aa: CATIPGDSGANVLTF
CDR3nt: TGTGCCACCATTCCCGGGGACTCTGGGGCCAACGTCCTGACTTTC

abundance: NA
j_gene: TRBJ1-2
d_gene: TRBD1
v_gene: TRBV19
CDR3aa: CASSEAGTGGGYTF
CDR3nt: TGTGCCAGTAGTGAGGCCGGGACAGGGGGTGGCTACACCTTC

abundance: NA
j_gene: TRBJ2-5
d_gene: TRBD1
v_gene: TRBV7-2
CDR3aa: CASSPGQGGWETQYF
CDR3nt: TGTGCCAGCAGCCCCGGACAGGGTGGATGGGAGACCCAGTACTTC

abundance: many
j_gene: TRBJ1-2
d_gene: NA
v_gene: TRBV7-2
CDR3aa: CASSPDGGNGYGYTF
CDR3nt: TGTGCCAGCAGCCCGGACGGGGGAAACGGCTATGGCTACACCTTC

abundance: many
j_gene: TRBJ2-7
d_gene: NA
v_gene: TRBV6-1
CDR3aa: CASIAGATYEQYF
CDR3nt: TGTGCCAGCATTGCGGGGGCCACCTACGAGCAGTACTTC

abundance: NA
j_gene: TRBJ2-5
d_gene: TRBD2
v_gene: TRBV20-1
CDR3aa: CSARLAGVETQYF
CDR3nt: TGCAGTGCTAGACTAGCGGGAGTCGAGACCCAGTACTTC

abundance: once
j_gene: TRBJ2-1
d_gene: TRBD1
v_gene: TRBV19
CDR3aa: CASIPPGQGFDEQFF
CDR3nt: TGTGCCAGCATCCCACCGGGACAGGGTTTCGATGAGCAGTTCTTC

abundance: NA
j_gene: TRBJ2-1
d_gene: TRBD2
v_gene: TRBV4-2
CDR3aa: CASSQGGLGGSNEQFF
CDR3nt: TGTGCCAGCAGCCAAGGTGGACTAGGAGGGAGCAATGAGCAGTTCTTC

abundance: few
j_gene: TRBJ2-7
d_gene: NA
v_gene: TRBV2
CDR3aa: CASSAGASYEQYF
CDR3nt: TGTGCCAGCAGTGCCGGGGCCTCCTACGAGCAGTACTTC

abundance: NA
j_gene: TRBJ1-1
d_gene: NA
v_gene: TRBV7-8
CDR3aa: CASSLDGVRAFF
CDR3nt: TGCGCCAGCAGCCTAGACGGGGTCAGGGCTTTCTTT

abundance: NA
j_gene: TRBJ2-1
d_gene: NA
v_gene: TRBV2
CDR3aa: CASSEKGAYNEQFF
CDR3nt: TGTGCCAGCAGTGAAAAAGGGGCTTACAATGAGCAGTTCTTC

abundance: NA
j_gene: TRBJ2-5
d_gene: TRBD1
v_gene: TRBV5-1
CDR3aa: CASRVRQGSRETQYF
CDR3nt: TGCGCCAGCAGGGTACGACAGGGTTCAAGGGAGACCCAGTACTTC

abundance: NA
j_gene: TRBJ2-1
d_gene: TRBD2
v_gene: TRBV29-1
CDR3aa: CSVGLAENNEQFF
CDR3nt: TGCAGCGTTGGACTAGCGGAGAACAATGAGCAGTTCTTC

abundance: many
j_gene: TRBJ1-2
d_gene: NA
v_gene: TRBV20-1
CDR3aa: CSARGTPHGYTF
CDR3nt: TGCAGTGCTAGGGGGACACCCCACGGCTACACCTTC

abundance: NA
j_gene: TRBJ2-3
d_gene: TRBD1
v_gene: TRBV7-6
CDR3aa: CASSVDRGLDTQYF
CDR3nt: TGTGCCAGCAGCGTGGACAGGGGGCTTGATACGCAGTATTTT

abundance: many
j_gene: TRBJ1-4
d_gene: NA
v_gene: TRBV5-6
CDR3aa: CASSAGRNGEKLFF
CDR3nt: TGTGCCAGCAGCGCAGGGAGGAACGGTGAAAAACTGTTTTTT

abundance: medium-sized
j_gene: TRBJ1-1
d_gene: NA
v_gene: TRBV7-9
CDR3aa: CASSTEGVGTEAFF
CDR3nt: TGTGCCAGCAGCACAGAAGGGGTCGGCACTGAAGCTTTCTTT

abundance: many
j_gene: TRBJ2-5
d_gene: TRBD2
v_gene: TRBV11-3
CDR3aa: CASSLGLAGGRQETQYF
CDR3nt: TGTGCCAGCAGCCTCGGACTAGCGGGGGGGCGGCAAGAGACCCAGTACTTC

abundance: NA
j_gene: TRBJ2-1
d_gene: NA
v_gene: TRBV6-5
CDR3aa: CASSYPGRTSNEQFF
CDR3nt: TGTGCCAGCAGTTACCCGGGACGGACTTCGAATGAGCAGTTCTTC

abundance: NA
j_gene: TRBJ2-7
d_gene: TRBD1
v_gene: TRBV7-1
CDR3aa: CASSSPGQGAIRAMYEQYF
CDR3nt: TGTGCCAGCAGCTCACCGGGACAGGGGGCAATACGGGCTATGTACGAGCAGTACTTC

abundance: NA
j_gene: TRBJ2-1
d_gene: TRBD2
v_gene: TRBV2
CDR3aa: CARGLAGGEQFF
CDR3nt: TGTGCCAGAGGACTAGCGGGAGGTGAGCAGTTCTTC

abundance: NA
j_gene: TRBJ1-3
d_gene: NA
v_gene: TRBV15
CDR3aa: CATTDRQLSGNTIYF
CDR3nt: TGTGCCACCACCGACCGACAGCTCTCTGGAAACACCATATATTTT

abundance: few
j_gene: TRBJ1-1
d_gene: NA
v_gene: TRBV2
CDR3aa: CASSLEINTEAFF
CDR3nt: TGTGCCAGCAGTTTGGAGATAAACACTGAAGCTTTCTTT

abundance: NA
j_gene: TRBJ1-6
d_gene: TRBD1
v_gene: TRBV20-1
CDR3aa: CSAPGGQGLSSYNSPLHF
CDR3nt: TGCAGTGCGCCAGGGGGACAGGGGCTTAGCTCCTATAATTCACCCCTCCACTTT

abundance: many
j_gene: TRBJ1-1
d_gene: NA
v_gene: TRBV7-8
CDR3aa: CASSLERDPHRLNTEAFF
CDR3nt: TGTGCCAGCAGCTTAGAGAGGGACCCACATCGCCTGAACACTGAAGCTTTCTTT

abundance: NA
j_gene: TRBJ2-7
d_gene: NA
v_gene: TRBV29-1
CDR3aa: CSVRPGVGAYEQYF
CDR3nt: TGCAGCGTTCGCCCAGGGGTAGGGGCCTACGAGCAGTACTTC

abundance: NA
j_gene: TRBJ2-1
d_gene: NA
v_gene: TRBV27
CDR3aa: CASSLRTIGVEQFF
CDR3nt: TGTGCCAGCAGTTTGAGGACTATAGGGGTTGAGCAGTTCTTC

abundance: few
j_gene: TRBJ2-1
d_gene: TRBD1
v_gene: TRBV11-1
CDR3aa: CASSRRDRGHPSSYNEQFF
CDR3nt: TGTGCCAGCAGCAGAAGGGACAGGGGGCACCCAAGCTCCTACAATGAGCAGTTCTTC

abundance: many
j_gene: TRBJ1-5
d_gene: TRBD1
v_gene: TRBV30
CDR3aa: CAWGTGSGNQPQHF
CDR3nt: TGTGCCTGGGGGACAGGTAGTGGCAATCAGCCCCAGCATTTT

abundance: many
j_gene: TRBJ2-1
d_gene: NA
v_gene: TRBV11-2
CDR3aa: CASSSTEPRGLGKQFF
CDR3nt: TGTGCCAGCAGCTCGACGGAGCCGCGTGGGTTGGGCAAGCAGTTCTTC

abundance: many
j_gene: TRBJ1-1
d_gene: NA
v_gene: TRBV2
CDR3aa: CASSDRASFF
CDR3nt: TGTGCCAGCAGTGACAGGGCATCTTTCTTT

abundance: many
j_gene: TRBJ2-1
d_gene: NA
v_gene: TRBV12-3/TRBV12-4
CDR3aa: CASSSDSNPGLYYNEQFF
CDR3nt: TGTGCCAGCAGTTCAGATAGTAATCCGGGACTCTATTACAATGAGCAGTTCTTC

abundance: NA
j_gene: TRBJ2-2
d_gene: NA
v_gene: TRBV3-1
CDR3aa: CASSQDGFTGELFF
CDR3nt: TGTGCCAGCAGCCAAGACGGGTTCACCGGGGAGCTGTTTTTT

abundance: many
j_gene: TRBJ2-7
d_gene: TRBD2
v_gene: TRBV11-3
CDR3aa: CASSLGRASGYEQYF
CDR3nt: TGTGCCAGCAGCTTAGGTCGGGCTAGCGGATACGAGCAGTACTTC

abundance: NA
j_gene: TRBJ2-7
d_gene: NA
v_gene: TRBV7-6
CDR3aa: CASSLELGAHYEQYF
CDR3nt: TGTGCCAGCAGCTTAGAACTGGGGGCTCACTACGAGCAGTACTTC

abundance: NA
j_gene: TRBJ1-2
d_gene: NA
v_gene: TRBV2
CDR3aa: CARDLTDNYGYTF
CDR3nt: TGTGCCAGGGATTTGACTGATAACTATGGCTACACCTTC

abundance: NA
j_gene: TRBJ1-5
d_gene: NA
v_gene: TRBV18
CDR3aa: CASSPRDQNQPQHF
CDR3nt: TGTGCCAGCTCACCAAGGGACCAGAATCAGCCCCAGCATTTT

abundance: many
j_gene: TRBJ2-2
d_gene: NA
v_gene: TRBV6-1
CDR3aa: CASTPGAGELFF
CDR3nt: TGTGCCAGCACCCCTGGCGCCGGGGAGCTGTTTTTT

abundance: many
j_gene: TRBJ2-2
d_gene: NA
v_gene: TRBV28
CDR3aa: CASEGIGELFF
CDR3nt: TGTGCCAGCGAGGGAATCGGGGAGCTGTTTTTT

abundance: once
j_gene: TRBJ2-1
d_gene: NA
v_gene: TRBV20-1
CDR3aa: CSARLGRYNEQFF
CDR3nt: TGCAGTGCTAGACTCGGGCGCTACAATGAGCAGTTCTTC

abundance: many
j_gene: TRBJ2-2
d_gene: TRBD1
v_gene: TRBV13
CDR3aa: CASSLGQGYTGELFF
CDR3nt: TGTGCCAGCAGCTTAGGACAGGGGTACACCGGGGAGCTGTTTTTT

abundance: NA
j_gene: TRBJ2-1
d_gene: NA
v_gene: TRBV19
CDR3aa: CASSVTYYNEQFF
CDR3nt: TGTGCCAGTAGTGTGACATACTACAATGAGCAGTTCTTC

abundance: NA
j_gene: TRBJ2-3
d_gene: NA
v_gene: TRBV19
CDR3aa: CASSSLLALTDTQYF
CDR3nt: TGTGCCAGTAGTAGTCTGTTAGCCCTCACAGATACGCAGTATTTT

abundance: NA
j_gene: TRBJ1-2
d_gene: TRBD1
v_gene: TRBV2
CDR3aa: CALPPRQGVLWNYGYTF
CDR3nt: TGTGCCCTTCCCCCCCGACAGGGAGTACTTTGGAACTATGGCTACACCTTC

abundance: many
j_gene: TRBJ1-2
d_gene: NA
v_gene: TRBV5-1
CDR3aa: CASSLVAGGPNYGYTF
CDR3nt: TGCGCCAGCAGCTTGGTCGCTGGGGGACCTAACTATGGCTACACCTTC

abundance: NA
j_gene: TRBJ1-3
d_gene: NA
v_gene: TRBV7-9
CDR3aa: CASSLATGNTIYF
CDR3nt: TGTGCCAGCAGCTTAGCGACAGGAAACACCATATATTTT

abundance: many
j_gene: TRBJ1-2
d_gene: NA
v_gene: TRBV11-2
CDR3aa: CASSLESGGHSGYTF
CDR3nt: TGTGCCAGCAGCTTAGAATCCGGGGGCCATAGTGGCTACACCTTC

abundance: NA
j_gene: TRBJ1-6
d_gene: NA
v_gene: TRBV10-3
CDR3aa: CAISEGDRSPLHF
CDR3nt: TGTGCCATCAGTGAAGGGGATAGGTCACCCCTCCACTTT

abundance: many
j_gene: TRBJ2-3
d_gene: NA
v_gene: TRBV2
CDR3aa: CARAYGGTSTDTQYF
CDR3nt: TGTGCCAGGGCCTACGGGGGCACTAGCACAGATACGCAGTATTTT